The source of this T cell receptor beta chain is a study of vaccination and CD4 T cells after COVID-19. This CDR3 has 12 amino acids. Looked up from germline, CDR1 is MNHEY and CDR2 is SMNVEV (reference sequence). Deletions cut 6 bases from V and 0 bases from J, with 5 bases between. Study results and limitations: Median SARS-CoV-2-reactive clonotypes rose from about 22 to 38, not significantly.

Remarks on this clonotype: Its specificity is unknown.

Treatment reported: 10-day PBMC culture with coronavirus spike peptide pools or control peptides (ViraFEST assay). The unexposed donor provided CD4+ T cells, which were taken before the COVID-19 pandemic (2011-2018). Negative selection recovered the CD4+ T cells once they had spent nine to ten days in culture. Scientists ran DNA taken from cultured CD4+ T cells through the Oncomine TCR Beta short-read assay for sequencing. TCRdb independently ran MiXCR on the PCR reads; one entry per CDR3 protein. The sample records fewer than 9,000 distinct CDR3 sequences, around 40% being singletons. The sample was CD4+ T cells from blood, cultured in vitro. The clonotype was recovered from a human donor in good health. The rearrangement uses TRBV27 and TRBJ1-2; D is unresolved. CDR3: CASRKANYGYTF. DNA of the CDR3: TGTGCCAGCAGGAAGGCTAACTATGGCTACACCTTC.